Presented here are 22 T cell receptor beta chains from one specimen sequenced in a study of response to subunit inactivated influenza vaccine. MiXCR, run by TCRdb on the RT-PCR reads, gives a single entry per CDR3 protein. The data hold about 500,000 distinct CDR3 sequences, with more than 15% observed a single time. The material was CD4+ T cells sorted from PBMCs, obtained 23 months after vaccination. These receptor sequences come from a man aged 50 to 75 who received an inactivated influenza vaccine.

The chain employs TRBV13 and TRBJ1-3, with a possible D match to TRBD1 (5 bases). The CDR3 extends over 16 amino acids. The V end was cut by 6 bases, the J end by 0 bases, with 15 bases between. Germline loops: CDR1 PRHDT, CDR2 FYEKMQ (reference sequence). CDR3 sequence reads: CASRRTRDDSGNTIYF. The CDR3 nucleotides read TGTGCCAGCAGAAGAACAAGGGACGACTCTGGAAACACCATATATTTT.

The V gene is TRBV5-1, the J gene TRBJ2-3, with a tentative D call TRBD1 (5 bases). Trimming took 4 bases from V and 2 from J, leaving 17 bases between them. The CDR3 runs to 16 residues. Per the germline V gene, CDR1 is SGHRS and CDR2 is YFSETQ. CDR3 sequence reads: CASSMATGQTTDTQYF. The CDR3 region has the DNA TGCGCCAGCAGCATGGCCACAGGCCAAACCACAGATACGCAGTATTTT.

The table lists this clonotype with a few counts. The chain links TRBV11-2 to TRBJ2-7, with unresolved D. This CDR3 has 13 residues. Looked up from germline, CDR1 is SGHAT and CDR2 is FQNNGV. V lost 0 bases and J lost 7, with 10 bases in between. CDR3 in amino acids: CASSLDQLGEQYF. The CDR3 nucleotides read TGTGCCAGCAGCTTAGATCAATTGGGGGAGCAGTACTTC.

The V call is TRBV7-2, the J call TRBJ2-3, with D maybe TRBD2 (6 bases). The CDR3 length is 14 residues. V lost 7 bases, J lost 0 bases, and 11 bases lay in between. The germline gives CDR1 SGHTA, CDR2 FQGNSA. Written as DNA, the CDR3 is TGTGCCAGCAACCGCCGGGGGAGCACAGATACGCAGTATTTT. Translated: CASNRRGSTDTQYF. Drawing the rest from reference TRBV7-2 and TRBJ2-3, the complete variable domain is GAGVSQSPSNKVTEKGKDVELRCDPISGHTALYWYRQSLGQGLEFLIYFQGNSAPDKSGLPSDRFSAERTGGSVSTLTIQRTQQEDSAVYLCASNRRGSTDTQYFGPGTRLTVL.

In its sample, this clonotype was seen a few times. This chain links TRBV7-6 with TRBJ2-7; 10 bases fit TRBD1. Germline V gene data show CDR1 as SGHVS and CDR2 as FNYEAQ. The CDR3 is 15 residues long. After removal of 3 bases from V and 5 bases from J, the junction contained 7 bases not matched to a gene. The DNA of the CDR3 is TGTGCCAGCAGCTTGGCATCGGGACAGGGGAACGAGCAGTACTTC. It is translated as CASSLASGQGNEQYF.

The rearrangement joins TRBV7-3 to TRBJ2-3; TRBD2 aligns across 9 bases. V trimming: 6 bases; J trimming: 3 bases; junction bases outside the gene matches: 7. Per germline, CDR1 SGHTA and CDR2 FQGTGA. This CDR3 comprises 15 residues. CDR3 residues: CASSNSGRWTDTQYF. The DNA of the CDR3 is TGTGCCAGCAGTAATAGCGGGAGATGGACAGATACGCAGTATTTT.

V gene TRBV19 combines with J gene TRBJ2-3, with unresolved D. V was cut by 1 base and J by 2 bases, with 13 bases left in between. Germline V gene lookup returns CDR1 LNHDA and CDR2 SQIVND (reference sequence). This CDR3 is built from 16 residues. The CDR3 sequence is CASSIVGWTNTDTQYF. The CDR3 DNA follows: TGTGCCAGTAGTATAGTTGGGTGGACCAACACAGATACGCAGTATTTT.

This clonotype appeared a few times. V and J are TRBV29-1 and TRBJ2-7; D call uncertain. CDR1 is SQVTM, CDR2 ANQGSEA, per germline. The V and J ends lost 6 bases and 0 bases respectively, with 12 bases between them. The length of the CDR3 is 13 residues. The CDR3 DNA reads as TGCAGCGTCCGGACGATAAGCTCCTACGAGCAGTACTTC. This codes for CSVRTISSYEQYF.

This clonotype was seen only once. One base away lies a much larger clone, so this may be a sequencing read error. The rearrangement uses TRBV4-1 and TRBJ2-3, with 7 bases that match TRBD1. The CDR3 spans 12 residues. From germline, CDR1 is MGHRA and CDR2 YSYEKL. The CDR3 loop is CAGSQGADTQYF. DNA of the CDR3: TGCGCCGGCAGCCAGGGGGCAGATACGCAGTATTTT.

The CDR3 DNA reads as TGTGCCAGCAGCTTGGATAGCGGGAGGGCCGTGAATGAGCAGTTCTTC. It is translated as CASSLDSGRAVNEQFF. This rearrangement joins TRBV7-2 to TRBJ2-1; TRBD2 agrees at 11 bases. Trimming removed 3 bases from V and 7 bases from J; junction bases left unmatched: 8. The CDR3 spans 16 residues. Germline CDR1 is SGHTA and CDR2 is FQGNSA.

The rearrangement joins TRBV20-1 to TRBJ1-5, with D hard to call. V lost 3 bases and J lost 2, with 11 bases in between. The CDR3 is made up of 14 amino acids. In germline, CDR1 is DFQATT, CDR2 SNEGSKA (reference sequence). The CDR3 region is CSARKGQGNQPQHF. Here the CDR3 DNA reads TGCAGTGCTAGGAAAGGTCAGGGCAATCAGCCCCAGCATTTT.

DNA for the CDR3: TGTGCCAGCATGAGTAACTCTGGAAACACCATATATTTT. Translation: CASMSNSGNTIYF. The V call is TRBV2, the J call TRBJ1-3, with unresolved D. The CDR3 sequence is 13 residues long. Germline CDR1 and CDR2: SNHLY and FYNNEI. V was clipped by 7 bases and J by 0 bases, with 7 bases between them.

This clonotype showed up many times. The chain couples TRBV6-1 to TRBJ2-2, with unresolved D. Trimming pared 5 bases from V and 1 base from J, leaving 5 bases between. There are 13 residues in the CDR3. From germline, CDR1 is MNHNS and CDR2 SASEGT. The CDR3 DNA reads as TGTGCCAGCAGTCGACAGAACACCGGGGAGCTGTTTTTT. This sequence encodes CASSRQNTGELFF.

The table lists this clonotype with a few counts. The chain recombines TRBV5-1 with TRBJ2-1, with 10 bases that match TRBD2. V trimming: 6 bases; J trimming: 6 bases; junction bases outside the gene matches: 3. The CDR3 runs to 13 residues. Germline V lookup: CDR1 SGHRS, CDR2 YFSETQ. CDR3 amino acids: CASKASGSNEQFF. The CDR3 region has the DNA TGCGCCAGCAAGGCTAGCGGGAGCAATGAGCAGTTCTTC. The complete variable domain, with remaining parts taken from reference TRBV5-1 and TRBJ2-1, reads KAGVTQTPRYLIKTRGQQVTLSCSPISGHRSVSWYQQTPGQGLQFLFEYFSETQRNKGNFPGRFSGRQFSNSRSEMNVSTLELGDSALYLCASKASGSNEQFFGPGTRLTVL.

In its sample, this clonotype was seen a few times. V and J are TRBV7-2 and TRBJ2-7; 7 nucleotides match TRBD1. The CDR3 has 14 residues. The V gene end was trimmed by 7 bases and the J gene end by 1 base; junction bases not matched to a gene: 7. Germline CDR1 is SGHTA and CDR2 is FQGNSA. CDR3 in DNA: TGTGCCAGCACCCCGGGGACAGCATCCTACGAGCAGTACTTC. Encoded protein: CASTPGTASYEQYF.

The sample holds a few counts of this clonotype. CDR3 DNA: TGTGCCAGCAGCCCAGCCACAGGTGGAGAGCAGTACTTC. Protein product: CASSPATGGEQYF. V is TRBV7-9 and J is TRBJ2-7, with D tentatively TRBD1 (5 bases). The CDR3 length is 13 residues. The germline gives CDR1 SEHNR, CDR2 FQNEAQ (reference sequence). Trimming removed 5 bases from V and 7 bases from J, with 15 bases in between.

This clonotype has just a few counts. The chain uses TRBV5-1 and TRBJ1-1, with D perhaps matching TRBD1 (5 bases). Trimming stripped 4 bases from V and 3 bases from J, with 16 bases between. The CDR3 has 15 amino acids. CDR1 and CDR2 from the germline V gene are SGHRS and YFSETQ. The CDR3: CASSDPSGPYTEAFF. CDR3 DNA: TGCGCCAGCAGCGATCCCTCAGGGCCGTACACTGAAGCTTTCTTT.

The J gene is TRBJ2-2, the V gene TRBV28; the D is unclear. Deletions cut 5 bases from V and 6 bases from J, with 10 bases between. There are 13 residues in the CDR3. Germline V lookup: CDR1 MDHEN, CDR2 SYDVKM. CDR3 sequence reads: CASSDKVPGELFF. CDR3 DNA sequence: TGTGCCAGCAGTGACAAGGTCCCCGGGGAGCTGTTTTTT.

This clonotype was counted many times. The chain is built from TRBV6-2 or TRBV6-3 and TRBJ2-3; TRBD1 matches 7 bases. With V trimmed by 6 bases and J by 2 bases, 5 bases remained unmatched. The CDR3 is 14 residues long. The germline gives CDR1 MNHEY, CDR2 SVGEGT. This CDR3 reads CASRIQGYTDTQYF. In nucleotides, the CDR3 is TGTGCCAGCAGAATACAGGGGTACACAGATACGCAGTATTTT.

Notes on this clonotype: The missing conserved phenylalanine or tryptophan at the end of this CDR3 makes a read error likely. This chain uses TRBV7-2 with TRBJ2-2; perhaps TRBD2 as D (5 bases). Looked up from germline, CDR1 is SGHTA and CDR2 is FQGNSA. The CDR3 is 16 amino acids. V lost 7 bases and J 7 bases, leaving 22 bases between the germline ends. This chain's CDR3 is CASTQSGERVFGELFS. The CDR3 bases are TGTGCCAGCACCCAATCCGGGGAAAGGGTTTTCGGGGAGCTGTTTTCT.

This clonotype has a handful of counts. This rearrangement joins TRBV5-1 to TRBJ2-1; TRBD2 matches at 9 bases. V lost 0 bases, J lost 9 bases, and 16 bases stayed unmatched. The CDR3 has 18 residues. Germline V gives CDR1 SGHRS, CDR2 YFSETQ. CDR3 sequence (DNA): TGCGCCAGCAGCTTGGCCTTTGCGGGGGGGCCAGATTCCTCTGAGCAGTTCTTC. Translation gives CASSLAFAGGPDSSEQFF.

The chain is built from TRBV3-1 and TRBJ2-1; 7 bases align to TRBD2. Germline CDR1 is LGHDT and CDR2 is YNNKEL (reference sequence). The J segment lost 6 bases and the V segment lost 8 bases, leaving 7 bases of the junction unmatched. This CDR3 has 13 amino acids. CDR3 amino acids: CASRPAGVNEQFF. In DNA form, the CDR3 reads TGTGCCAGCCGACCCGCGGGGGTCAATGAGCAGTTCTTC.